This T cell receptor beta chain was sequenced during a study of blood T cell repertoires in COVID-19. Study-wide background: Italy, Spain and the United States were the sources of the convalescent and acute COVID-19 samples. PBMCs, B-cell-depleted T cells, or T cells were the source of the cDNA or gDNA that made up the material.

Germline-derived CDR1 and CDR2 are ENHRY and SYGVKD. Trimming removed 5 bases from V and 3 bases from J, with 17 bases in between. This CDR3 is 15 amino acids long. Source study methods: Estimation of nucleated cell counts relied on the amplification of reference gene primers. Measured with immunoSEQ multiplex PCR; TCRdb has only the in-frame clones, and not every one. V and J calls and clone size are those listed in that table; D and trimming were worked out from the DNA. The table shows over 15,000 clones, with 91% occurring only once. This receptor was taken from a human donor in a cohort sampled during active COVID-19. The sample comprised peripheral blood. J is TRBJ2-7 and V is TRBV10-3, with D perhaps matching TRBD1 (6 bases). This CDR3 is CAISPWQGNLYEQYF. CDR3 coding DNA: TGTGCCATCAGTCCCTGGCAGGGGAACCTCTACGAGCAGTACTTC.